The 11 T cell receptor beta chains in this list originate from one sample, sequenced in a study of Ad26.COV2.S vaccination and SARS-CoV-2 variants. Produced via immunoSEQ multiplex PCR; TCRdb's table is partial and in-frame only. In the table there are about 390,000 clones, less than 90% of which are singletons. Sample treatment: some 19 received Ad26.COV2.S at low or high dose, single or two shots; about 5 received placebo; per-sample allocation not given. Vaccine and placebo recipients were sampled on day 63 after the first injection. The sample here was peripheral blood, taken in a trial of Ad26.COV2.S vaccine versus placebo. The receptors here all came from a person aged 18-60 years who received the Ad26.COV2.S COVID-19 vaccine or a placebo.

The J gene is TRBJ1-1, the V gene TRBV7-2; the D gene is possibly TRBD1 (5 bases). This CDR3 spans 13 amino acids. V lost 5 bases to trimming and J lost 1 base, with 8 bases between them. Germline V gene lookup returns CDR1 SGHTA and CDR2 FQGNSA. The CDR3 reads CASSRGENTEAFF. CDR3 DNA sequence: TGTGCCAGCAGCCGGGGGGAGAACACTGAAGCTTTCTTT.

The chain employs TRBV5-3 and TRBJ2-7, with D unresolved. TRBV5-3 is an ORF; its function is uncertain. CDR3 length: 15 amino acids. V gave up 0 bases and J gave up 1 base, with 11 bases separating them. The CDR3: CARSLGLVASYEQYF. The CDR3 DNA sequence: TGTGCCAGAAGCTTGGGTCTTGTAGCATCCTACGAGCAGTACTTC.

This chain links TRBV2 with TRBJ1-6; 8 bases fit TRBD1. J was trimmed by 7 bases and V by 7 bases; bases with no gene match: 9. The CDR3 runs 15 residues. Germline CDR1 SNHLY, CDR2 FYNNEI. For the CDR3, the DNA is TGTGCCAGCACCAGGGGGCAGGGAAGGAATTCACCCCTCCACTTT. Protein product: CASTRGQGRNSPLHF. Full variable domain (rest looked up from reference TRBV2 and TRBJ1-6): EPEVTQTPSHQVTQMGQEVILRCVPISNHLYFYWYRQILGQKVEFLVSFYNNEISEKSEIFDDQFSVERPDGSNFTLKIRSTKLEDSAMYFCASTRGQGRNSPLHFGNGTRLTVT.

The V gene is TRBV4-1, the J gene TRBJ2-1, with 10 bases lining up with TRBD1. Germline V gene lookup returns CDR1 MGHRA and CDR2 YSYEKL. The CDR3 runs to 16 residues. Trimming at V came to 2 bases and at J to 7 bases, leaving 8 bases not matched to a gene. CDR3 nucleotide sequence: TGCGCCAGCAGCCAATATCCGGGACAGGGGAGAAATGAGCAGTTCTTC. Translated, it gives CASSQYPGQGRNEQFF.

The gene calls are TRBV5-5 and TRBJ1-4; 9 bases are a match to TRBD1. V lost 0 bases to trimming and J lost 6 bases; unmatched junction nucleotides: 15. This CDR3 has 19 amino acids. Germline CDR1 is SGHKS and CDR2 is YYEKEE (reference sequence). The CDR3 loop is CASSLVPGQGMFTDEKLFF. Here the CDR3 DNA reads TGTGCCAGCAGCTTGGTTCCGGGACAGGGAATGTTTACGGATGAAAAACTGTTTTTT.

The V gene is TRBV28, the J gene TRBJ1-4; 11 bases match TRBD1. The ends lost 6 bases at V and 6 bases at J; junction bases unmatched: 6. There are 15 residues in the CDR3. Germline CDR1 MDHEN, CDR2 SYDVKM. CDR3 sequence: CASSIRTGGYEKLFF. The CDR3 DNA follows: TGTGCCAGCAGCATCCGGACAGGGGGCTATGAAAAACTGTTTTTT.

The chain is built from TRBV2 and TRBJ1-1; 10 bases are shared with TRBD1. Per the germline V gene, CDR1 is SNHLY and CDR2 is FYNNEI. CDR3 size: 13 residues. The V and J ends lost 6 bases and 10 bases, in that order; junction bases with no gene match: 8. This CDR3 reads CASRWRTGGVAFF. In DNA form, the CDR3 reads TGTGCCAGCAGGTGGAGGACAGGGGGTGTAGCTTTCTTT.

As to this clone: The same CDR3 is also encoded by other DNA sequences in this sample. The genes are TRBV5-4 and TRBJ2-5; D is perhaps TRBD1 (5 bases). The CDR3 has 14 amino acids. Germline V lookup: CDR1 SGHNT, CDR2 YYREEE (reference sequence). V shed 1 base and J shed 1 base, with 8 bases lying between them. CDR3 sequence reads: CASSLQGLQETQYF. CDR3 coding DNA: TGTGCCAGCAGCTTGCAGGGCCTCCAAGAGACCCAGTACTTC. Based on the CDR3 plus reference TRBV5-4 and TRBJ2-5, the full variable domain is ETGVTQSPTHLIKTRGQQVTLRCSSQSGHNTVSWYQQALGQGPQFIFQYYREEENGRGNFPPRFSGLQFPNYSSELNVNALELDDSALYLCASSLQGLQETQYFGPGTRLLVL.

The genes are TRBV2 and TRBJ1-4; no definite D call. The J call may not be correct, given that the DNA end is closer to TRBJ2-2. This CDR3 has 13 amino acids. Germline CDR1 reads SNHLY; CDR2 reads FYNNEI. CDR3 nucleotides: TGTGCCAGCAGTGAACGAGGCCTGTTGGAGCTGTTTTTT. Protein sequence: CASSERGLLELFF.

This sequence joins TRBV2 and TRBJ2-3; TRBD2 matches at 7 bases. Germline-derived CDR1 and CDR2 are SNHLY and FYNNEI. CDR3 length equals 14 residues. After removal of 10 bases from V and 3 bases from J, the junction contained 10 bases not matched to a gene. The CDR3 spells CAKSPGGGTDTQYF. The DNA for the CDR3 is TGTGCCAAAAGCCCGGGGGGTGGAACAGATACGCAGTATTTT.

The V call is TRBV19, the J call TRBJ1-5, with D hard to call. The CDR3 is 15 residues long. Trimming took off 3 bases at V and 6 bases at J, with 15 bases between the two ends. Looked up from germline, CDR1 is LNHDA and CDR2 is SQIVND (reference sequence). Written as DNA, the CDR3 is TGTGCCAGTAGTATCGAGCCCTTCGAGAGTCAGCCCCAGCATTTT. Translated: CASSIEPFESQPQHF.